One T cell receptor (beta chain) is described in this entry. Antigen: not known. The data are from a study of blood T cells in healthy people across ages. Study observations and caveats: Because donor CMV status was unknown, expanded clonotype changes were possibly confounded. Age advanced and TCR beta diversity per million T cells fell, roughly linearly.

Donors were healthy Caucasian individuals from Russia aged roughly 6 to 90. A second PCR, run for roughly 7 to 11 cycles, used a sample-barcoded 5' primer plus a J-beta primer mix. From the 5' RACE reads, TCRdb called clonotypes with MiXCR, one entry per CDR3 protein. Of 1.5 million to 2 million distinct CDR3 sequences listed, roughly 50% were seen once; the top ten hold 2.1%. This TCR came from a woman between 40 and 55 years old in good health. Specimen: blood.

The CDR3 reads CSALAQGCERYF. The CDR3, as DNA: TGCAGTGCTTTAGCCCAGGGATGCGAGCGGTACTTC. This chain joins TRBV20-1 and TRBJ2-5; D might be TRBD1 (5 bases). The V and J ends lost 5 bases and 13 bases respectively, with 20 bases between them. There are 12 residues in the CDR3. The germline gives CDR1 DFQATT, CDR2 SNEGSKA (reference sequence).